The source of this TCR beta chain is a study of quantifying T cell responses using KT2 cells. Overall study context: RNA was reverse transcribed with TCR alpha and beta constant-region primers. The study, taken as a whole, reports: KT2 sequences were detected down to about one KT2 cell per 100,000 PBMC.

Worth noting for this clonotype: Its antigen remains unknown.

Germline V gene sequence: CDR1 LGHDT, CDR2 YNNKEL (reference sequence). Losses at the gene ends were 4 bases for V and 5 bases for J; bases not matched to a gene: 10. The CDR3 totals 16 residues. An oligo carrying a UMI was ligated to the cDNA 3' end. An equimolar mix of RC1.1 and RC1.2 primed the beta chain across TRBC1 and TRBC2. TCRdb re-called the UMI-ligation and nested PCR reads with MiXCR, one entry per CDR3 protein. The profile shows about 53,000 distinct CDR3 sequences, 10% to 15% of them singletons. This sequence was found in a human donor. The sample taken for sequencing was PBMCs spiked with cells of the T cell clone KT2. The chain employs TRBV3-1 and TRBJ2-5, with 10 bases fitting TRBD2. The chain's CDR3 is CASSLLKRGGRETQYF. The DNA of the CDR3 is TGTGCCAGCAGCCTTCTAAAGCGGGGGGGCCGGGAGACCCAGTACTTC.